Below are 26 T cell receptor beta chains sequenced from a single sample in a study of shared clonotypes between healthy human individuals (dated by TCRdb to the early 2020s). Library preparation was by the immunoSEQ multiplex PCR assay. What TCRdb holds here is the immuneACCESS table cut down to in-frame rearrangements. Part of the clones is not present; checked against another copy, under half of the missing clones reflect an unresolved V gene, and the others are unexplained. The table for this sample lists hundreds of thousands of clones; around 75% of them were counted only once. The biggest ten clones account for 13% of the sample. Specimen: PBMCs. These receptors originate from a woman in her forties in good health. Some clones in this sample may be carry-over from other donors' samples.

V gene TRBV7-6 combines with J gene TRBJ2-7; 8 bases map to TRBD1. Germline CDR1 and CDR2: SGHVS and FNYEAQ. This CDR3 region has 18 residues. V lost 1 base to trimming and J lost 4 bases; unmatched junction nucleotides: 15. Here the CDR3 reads CASSLGPPGQDTPYEQYF. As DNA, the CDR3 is TGTGCCAGCAGCTTAGGACCCCCGGGACAGGACACTCCTTACGAGCAGTACTTC.

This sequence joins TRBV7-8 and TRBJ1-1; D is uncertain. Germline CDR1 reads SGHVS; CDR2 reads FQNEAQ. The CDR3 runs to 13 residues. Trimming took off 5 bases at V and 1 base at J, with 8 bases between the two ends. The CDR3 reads CASSAHRNTEAFF. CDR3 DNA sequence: TGTGCCAGCAGCGCACACAGGAACACTGAAGCTTTCTTT.

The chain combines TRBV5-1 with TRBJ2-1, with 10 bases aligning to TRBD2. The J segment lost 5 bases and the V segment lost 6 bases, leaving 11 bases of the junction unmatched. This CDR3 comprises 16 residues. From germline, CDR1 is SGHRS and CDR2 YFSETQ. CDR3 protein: CASTSGRAGAHNEQFF. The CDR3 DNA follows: TGCGCCAGCACCAGCGGGAGGGCCGGGGCCCACAATGAGCAGTTCTTC.

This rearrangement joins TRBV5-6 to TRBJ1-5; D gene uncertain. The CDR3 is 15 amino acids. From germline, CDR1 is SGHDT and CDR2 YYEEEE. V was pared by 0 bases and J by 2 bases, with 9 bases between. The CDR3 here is CASSLGAWGNQPQHF. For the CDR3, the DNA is TGTGCCAGCAGCTTGGGAGCTTGGGGCAATCAGCCCCAGCATTTT.

CDR3 in amino acids: CASRGGTEKLFF. The CDR3 nucleotides read TGTGCCAGCAGGGGGGGGACTGAAAAACTGTTTTTT. The chain joins TRBV25-1 to TRBJ1-4, with D perhaps TRBD1 (5 bases). Trimming stripped 6 bases from V and 7 bases from J, with 9 bases between. CDR1 and CDR2 (germline): MGHDK, SYGVNS. This CDR3 has 12 amino acids.

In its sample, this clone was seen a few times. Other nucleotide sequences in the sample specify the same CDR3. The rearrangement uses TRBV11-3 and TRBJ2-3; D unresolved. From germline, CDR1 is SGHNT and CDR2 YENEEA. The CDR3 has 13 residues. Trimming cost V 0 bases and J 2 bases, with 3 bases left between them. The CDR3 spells CASSLEFTDTQYF. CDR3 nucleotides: TGTGCCAGCAGCTTAGAATTCACAGATACGCAGTATTTT.

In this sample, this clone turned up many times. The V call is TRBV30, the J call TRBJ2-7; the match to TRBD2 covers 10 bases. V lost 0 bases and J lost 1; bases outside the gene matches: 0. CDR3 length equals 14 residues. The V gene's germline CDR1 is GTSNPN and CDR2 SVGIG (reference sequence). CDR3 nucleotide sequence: TGTGCCTGGAGTGTACTAGCGGGGTCCTACGAGCAGTACTTC. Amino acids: CAWSVLAGSYEQYF.

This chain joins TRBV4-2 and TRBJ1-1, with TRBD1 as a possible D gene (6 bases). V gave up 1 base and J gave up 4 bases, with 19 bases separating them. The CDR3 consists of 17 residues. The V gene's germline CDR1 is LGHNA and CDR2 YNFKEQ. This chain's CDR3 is CASSQAQWEGGVTEAFF. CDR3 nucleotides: TGTGCCAGCAGCCAAGCACAATGGGAGGGGGGGGTCACTGAAGCTTTCTTT.

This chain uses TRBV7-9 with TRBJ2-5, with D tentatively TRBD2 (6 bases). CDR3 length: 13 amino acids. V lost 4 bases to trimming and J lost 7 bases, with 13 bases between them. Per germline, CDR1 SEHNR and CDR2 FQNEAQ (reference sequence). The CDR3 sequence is CASSSQQAGTQYF. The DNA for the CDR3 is TGTGCCAGCAGCTCCCAACAAGCGGGGACCCAGTACTTC.

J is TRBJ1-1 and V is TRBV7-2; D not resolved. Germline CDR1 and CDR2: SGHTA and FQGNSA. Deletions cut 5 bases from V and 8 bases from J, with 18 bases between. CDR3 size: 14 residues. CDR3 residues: CASSPPPRSGEAFF. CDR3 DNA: TGTGCCAGCAGCCCCCCGCCCCGCTCCGGAGAAGCTTTCTTT.

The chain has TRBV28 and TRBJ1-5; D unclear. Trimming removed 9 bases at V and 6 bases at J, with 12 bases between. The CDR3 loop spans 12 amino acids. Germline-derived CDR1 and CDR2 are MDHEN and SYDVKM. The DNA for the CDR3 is TGTGCCAGTTGCCTGGGCGGTCAGCCCCAGCATTTT. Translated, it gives CASCLGGQPQHF.

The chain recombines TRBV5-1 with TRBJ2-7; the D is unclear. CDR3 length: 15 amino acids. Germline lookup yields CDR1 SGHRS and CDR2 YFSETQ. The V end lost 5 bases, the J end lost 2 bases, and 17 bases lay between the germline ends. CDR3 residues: CASRFGVAHTYEQYF. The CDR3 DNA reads TGCGCCAGCAGATTTGGCGTTGCCCATACCTACGAGCAGTACTTC.

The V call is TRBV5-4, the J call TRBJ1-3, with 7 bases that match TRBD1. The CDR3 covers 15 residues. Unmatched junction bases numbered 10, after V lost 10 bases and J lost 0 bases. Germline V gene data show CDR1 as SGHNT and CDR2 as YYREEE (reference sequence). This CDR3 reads CAGRDSPFSGNTIYF. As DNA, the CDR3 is TGTGCCGGCCGGGACAGCCCATTCTCTGGAAACACCATATATTTT.

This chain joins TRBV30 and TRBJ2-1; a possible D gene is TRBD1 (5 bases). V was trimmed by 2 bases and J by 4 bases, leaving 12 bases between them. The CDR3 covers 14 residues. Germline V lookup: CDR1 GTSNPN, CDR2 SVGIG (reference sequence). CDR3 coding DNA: TGTGCCTGGAGTCTACTATCAGGGTACAATGAGCAGTTCTTC. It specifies CAWSLLSGYNEQFF.

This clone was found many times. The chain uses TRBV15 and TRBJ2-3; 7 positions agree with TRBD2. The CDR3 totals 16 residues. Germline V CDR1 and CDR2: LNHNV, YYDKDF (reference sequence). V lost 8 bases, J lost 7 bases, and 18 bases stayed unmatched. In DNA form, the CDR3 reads TGTGCCACCGAGGGCGGGGCGGGAGTGGGGCTCAATACGCAGTATTTT. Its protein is CATEGGAGVGLNTQYF.

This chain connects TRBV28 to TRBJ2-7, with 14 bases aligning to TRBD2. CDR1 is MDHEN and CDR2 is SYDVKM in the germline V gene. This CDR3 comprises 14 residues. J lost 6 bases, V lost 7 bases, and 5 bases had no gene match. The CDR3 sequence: CASTKGLAGVEQYF. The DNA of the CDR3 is TGTGCCAGCACCAAGGGACTAGCGGGAGTCGAGCAGTACTTC.

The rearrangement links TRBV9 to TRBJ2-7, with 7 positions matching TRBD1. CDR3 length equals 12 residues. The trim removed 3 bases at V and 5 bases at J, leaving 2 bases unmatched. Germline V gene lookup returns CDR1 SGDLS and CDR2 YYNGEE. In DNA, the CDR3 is TGTGCCAGCAGCGCCACAGGGGACGAGCAGTACTTC. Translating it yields CASSATGDEQYF. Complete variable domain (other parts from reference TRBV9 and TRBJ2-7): DSGVTQTPKHLITATGQRVTLRCSPRSGDLSVYWYQQSLDQGLQFLIQYYNGEERAKGNILERFSAQQFPDLHSELNLSSLELGDSALYFCASSATGDEQYFGPGTRLTVT.

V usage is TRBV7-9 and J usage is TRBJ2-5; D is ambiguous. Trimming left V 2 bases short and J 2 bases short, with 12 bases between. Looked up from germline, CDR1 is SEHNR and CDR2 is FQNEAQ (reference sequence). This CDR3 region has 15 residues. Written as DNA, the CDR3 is TGTGCCAGCAGCTTAATGGCTACCACTCAAGAGACCCAGTACTTC. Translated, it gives CASSLMATTQETQYF. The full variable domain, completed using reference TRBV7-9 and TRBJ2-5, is DTGVSQNPRHKITKRGQNVTFRCDPISEHNRLYWYRQTLGQGPEFLTYFQNEAQLEKSRLLSDRFSAERPKGSFSTLEIQRTEQGDSAMYLCASSLMATTQETQYFGPGTRLLVL.

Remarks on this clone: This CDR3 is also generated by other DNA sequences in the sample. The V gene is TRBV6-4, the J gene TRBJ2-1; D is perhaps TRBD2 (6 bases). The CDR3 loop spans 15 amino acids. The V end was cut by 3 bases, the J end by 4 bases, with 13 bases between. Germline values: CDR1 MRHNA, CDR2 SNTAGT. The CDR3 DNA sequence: TGTGCCAGCAGTGATTCCGGGACTGATTACAATGAGCAGTTCTTC. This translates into CASSDSGTDYNEQFF.

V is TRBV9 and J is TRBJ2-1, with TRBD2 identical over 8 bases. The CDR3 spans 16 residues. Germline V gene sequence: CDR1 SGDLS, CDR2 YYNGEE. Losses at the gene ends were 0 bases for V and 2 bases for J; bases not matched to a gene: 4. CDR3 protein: CASSVGAGVPYNEQFF. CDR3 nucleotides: TGTGCCAGCAGCGTAGGAGCGGGAGTCCCCTACAATGAGCAGTTCTTC.

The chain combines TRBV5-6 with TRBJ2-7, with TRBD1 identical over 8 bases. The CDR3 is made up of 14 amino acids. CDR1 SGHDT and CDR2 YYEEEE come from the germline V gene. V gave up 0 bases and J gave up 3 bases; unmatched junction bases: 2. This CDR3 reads CASSLGTGYYEQYF. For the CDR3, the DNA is TGTGCCAGCAGCTTGGGGACAGGGTACTACGAGCAGTACTTC. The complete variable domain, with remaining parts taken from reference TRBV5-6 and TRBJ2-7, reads DAGVTQSPTHLIKTRGQQVTLRCSPKSGHDTVSWYQQALGQGPQFIFQYYEEEERQRGNFPDRFSGHQFPNYSSELNVNALLLGDSALYLCASSLGTGYYEQYFGPGTRLTVT.

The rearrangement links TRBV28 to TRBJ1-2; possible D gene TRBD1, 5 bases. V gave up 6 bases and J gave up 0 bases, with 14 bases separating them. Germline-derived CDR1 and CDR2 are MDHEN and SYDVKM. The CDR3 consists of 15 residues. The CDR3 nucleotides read TGTGCCAGCAGACAAAGGGACCTGACTAACTATGGCTACACCTTC. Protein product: CASRQRDLTNYGYTF.

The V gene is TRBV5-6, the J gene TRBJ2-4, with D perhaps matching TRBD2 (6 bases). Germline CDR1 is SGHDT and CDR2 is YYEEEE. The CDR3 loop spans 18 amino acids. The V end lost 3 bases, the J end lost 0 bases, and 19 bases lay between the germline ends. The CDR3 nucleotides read TGTGCCAGCAGCTCTTTCTCGGGAGCAATACTAGCCAAAAACATTCAGTACTTC. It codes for CASSSFSGAILAKNIQYF. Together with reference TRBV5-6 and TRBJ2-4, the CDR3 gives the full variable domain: DAGVTQSPTHLIKTRGQQVTLRCSPKSGHDTVSWYQQALGQGPQFIFQYYEEEERQRGNFPDRFSGHQFPNYSSELNVNALLLGDSALYLCASSSFSGAILAKNIQYFGAGTRLSVL.

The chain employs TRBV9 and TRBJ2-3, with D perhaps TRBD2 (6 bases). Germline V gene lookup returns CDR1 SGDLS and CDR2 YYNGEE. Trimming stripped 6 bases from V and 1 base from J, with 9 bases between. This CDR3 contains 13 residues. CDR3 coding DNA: TGTGCCAGCAAGGCTAGCGGCACAGATACGCAGTATTTT. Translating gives CASKASGTDTQYF.

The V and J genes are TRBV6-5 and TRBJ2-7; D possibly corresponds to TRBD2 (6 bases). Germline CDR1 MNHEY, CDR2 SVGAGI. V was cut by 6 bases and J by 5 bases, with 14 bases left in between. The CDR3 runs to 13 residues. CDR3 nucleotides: TGTGCCAGCAGAGGGACGGGAGTGAACGAGCAGTACTTC. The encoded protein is CASRGTGVNEQYF.

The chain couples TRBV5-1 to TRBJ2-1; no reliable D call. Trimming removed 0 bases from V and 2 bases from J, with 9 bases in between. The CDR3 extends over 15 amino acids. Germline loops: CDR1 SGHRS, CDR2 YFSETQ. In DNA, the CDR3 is TGCGCCAGCAGCTTGGAGGGCCTGACCTACAATGAGCAGTTCTTC. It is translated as CASSLEGLTYNEQFF.